This TCR beta chain was observed in a study of CD8 T cells in acute hepatitis C reinfection (dated by TCRdb to the early 2020s). Regarding the research as a whole: Both during acute infection and after viral clearance, the study profiled the TCRbeta repertoire of CD8+ T cells that were specific for the HCV NS3-1073 epitope. Paired acute and follow-up samples were contributed by four spontaneous resolvers.

Genomic DNA was extracted from the FACS-sorted cells, and the TCRbeta chains were sequenced by the commercial immunoSEQ service. In the original analysis: ImmunoSEQ Analyzer software v3.0 and R v3.5.1 were the tools used to analyze the repertoire data. Only productive rearrangements were analyzed, as sequences containing stop codons or out-of-frame rearrangements were removed. The sequencing provider supplied the metrics for Simpson diversity, Shannon entropy, CDR3 length and nucleotide addition. Based on frequency, clonotypes were placed into dominant, sub-dominant, low or lowest abundance groups, and clonotypes under 0.1% were left out of most analyses. A CDR3 amino acid clonotype was designated public if detected in at least two subjects at a cumulative frequency of at least 0.5%. This is the immuneACCESS table as TCRdb keeps it, with only in-frame sequences that have V and J called. A part of the clones is gone; compared with another copy, unresolved V genes explain less than half, and the rest is unexplained. V, J and clone size were drawn from that table, and D and trimming were deduced from the DNA. This sample is represented by over 30,000 clones; approximately 85% of them were singletons. The ten largest clones capture roughly 9.7% of the sample.

The paper as a whole reports these results and caveats: TRBV04 and TRBV06 gene families were preferentially used in all groups, and this usage was not explained by overrepresentation in the naive pool. Thirteen public clonotypes were found regardless of outcome, and V04-02/J02-02 was used by one public clonotype. NS3-1073 specific repertoires were highly diverse, with no significant diversity differences between acute resolver, follow-up resolver and acute chronic samples. Only the TCRbeta chain was sequenced in bulk, so alphabeta pairing of public clonotypes could not be determined. CDR3 sequences shared with other epitopes were rare, and differing sequencing approaches may have limited exact matching. No follow-up repertoires were available for chronically infected subjects, since NS3-1073 specific cells were too rare to be sorted.

Read against the paper, the sample's time point label means: naive CD8 control sorted from an acute-time-point sample. Enrolled in the Montreal Hepatitis C Cohort (HEPCO) in Canada, the donors were people who inject drugs, and these donors were followed every 3 months. Acute primary HCV infection was defined as a positive HCV RNA or antibody test after a negative test within the previous 24 weeks. CD3, CD8 and CD45RO antibodies were used for surface staining, and dead cells were excluded with an aqua fixable dye. Several spontaneous resolvers, defined by HCV RNA clearance within 24 weeks, were included in the cohort. Negative selection by means of the MACS CD8+ T cell Isolation Kit yielded CD8+ T cells from peripheral blood mononuclear cells recovered from cryopreservation by thawing. Sorting of the cells was done on a BD FACSAria II cell sorter. Note on this clone: The antigen this receptor binds is unknown. Its ends do not fully match the called genes, so a read error is possible.

CDR1 and CDR2 were assigned from the germline V gene as LGHNA and YNFKEQ. The CDR3, cysteine through phenylalanine, is 15 amino acids long. Only the CDR3 portion is preserved as DNA: 45 bases, with reading frame beginning at the first base. The V and J genes are TRBV4-2 and TRBJ2-1; 12 bases in the junction line up with TRBD2. This sequence originates from a woman aged 18-30 years who spontaneously cleared hepatitis C infection. The sequencing input was naive CD8+ T cells from PBMCs. The sample's cell subset or site label, in plain terms: sorted total naive CD45RO-negative CD8+ T cells. The DNA sequence reads TGTGCCAGCAGCCGCGGCCTAGCGGGAGGGCCCAGCTTAGTCTTC. Translation gives CASSRGLAGGPSLVF.